This note documents a single T cell receptor (beta chain) sequence. An end of the junction does not agree with germline; a read error may underlie this. TCRdb re-analysed the RACE reads in MiXCR, keeping a single row per CDR3 protein. The sample carries 120,000 or so distinct CDR3 sequences, roughly 13% recorded once. The source of the sample is a study of human T cells and chemical hapten exposure. The CDR3 runs 17 residues. The V gene's germline CDR1 is LGHNA and CDR2 YNFKEQ. The time point is: patch test 1, 2 weeks after DPC sensitization. Treatment denoted: therapeutic diphenylcyclopropenone sensitization with weekly scalp DPC. Prior to each patch test being applied, blood was drawn. Non-pregnant alopecia patients aged 18 to 70, suitable for DPC therapy.

The clonotype was recovered from a man aged 18-30 years with alopecia areata. Some clones in this sample may be carry-over from other donors' samples. The chain couples TRBV4-2 to TRBJ2-1; 11 nucleotides align to TRBD1. Source: whole blood, taken in connection with sensitization to the hapten diphenylcyclopropenone (DPC). The CDR3 DNA reads as TGTGCCACCAGCACTCTCCACGCCGGGACAGGGGGAGGTGAGCAGTTCTTC. This translates into CATSTLHAGTGGGEQFF.